These T cell receptor beta chains were read from a single sample in a study of T cell responses to AZD1222 COVID-19 vaccine. TCRdb's table, derived via immunoSEQ multiplex PCR, lists solely in-frame clones and lacks some. This table has some 120,000 clones, 85% to 90% appearing once. This specimen was peripheral blood, taken 28 days after the second AZD1222 dose. These receptors were collected from an adult who received the AZD1222 COVID-19 vaccine. CDR3s include the opening cysteine and the closing phenylalanine or tryptophan. D genes are given only for firm matches. Some rows mark clone size as missing; the rest say once, few, many or name a class of expanded clone.

v_call: TRBV30; d_call: NA; clone_size: NA; j_call: TRBJ1-1; cdr3_aa: CALTFGGPEAFF; cdr3_nt: TGTGCCTTAACCTTCGGCGGGCCTGAAGCTTTCTTT
v_call: TRBV19; d_call: NA; clone_size: NA; j_call: TRBJ2-2; cdr3_aa: CASSIKGSGPTNTGELFF; cdr3_nt: TGTGCCAGTAGTATTAAGGGTAGTGGACCAACGAACACCGGGGAGCTGTTTTTT
v_call: TRBV19; d_call: NA; clone_size: few; j_call: TRBJ1-1; cdr3_aa: CASSIPAGGRAFF; cdr3_nt: TGTGCCAGTAGTATTCCGGCCGGGGGGCGGGCTTTCTTT
v_call: TRBV28; d_call: NA; clone_size: once; j_call: TRBJ2-3; cdr3_aa: CASSPVPHTGSTDTQYF; cdr3_nt: TGTGCCAGCAGTCCTGTACCGCATACAGGGAGCACAGATACGCAGTATTTT
v_call: TRBV4-3; d_call: TRBD1; clone_size: NA; j_call: TRBJ2-7; cdr3_aa: CASSQGQGNSYEQYF; cdr3_nt: TGCGCCAGCAGCCAAGGACAGGGGAACTCCTACGAGCAGTACTTC
v_call: TRBV27; d_call: TRBD1; clone_size: NA; j_call: TRBJ2-3; cdr3_aa: CASSPYSRDRGSDTQYF; cdr3_nt: TGTGCCAGCAGTCCTTACTCCCGGGACAGGGGATCGGATACGCAGTATTTT
v_call: TRBV19; d_call: TRBD1; clone_size: NA; j_call: TRBJ1-2; cdr3_aa: CASMGGWTGDGYTF; cdr3_nt: TGTGCCAGTATGGGGGGATGGACAGGGGATGGCTACACCTTC
v_call: TRBV28; d_call: NA; clone_size: once; j_call: TRBJ2-4; cdr3_aa: CATMDVTKNIQYF; cdr3_nt: TGTGCCACCATGGATGTGACCAAAAACATTCAGTACTTC
v_call: TRBV28; d_call: NA; clone_size: few; j_call: TRBJ1-1; cdr3_aa: CASSLTRRWNTEAFF; cdr3_nt: TGTGCCAGCAGTTTAACCCGACGGTGGAACACTGAAGCTTTCTTT
v_call: TRBV4-1; d_call: NA; clone_size: NA; j_call: TRBJ1-6; cdr3_aa: CASSQDAAHSSPLHF; cdr3_nt: TGCGCCAGCAGCCAAGATGCGGCTCACAGTTCACCCCTCCACTTT
v_call: TRBV5-1; d_call: TRBD2; clone_size: NA; j_call: TRBJ2-3; cdr3_aa: CASSLVAGVGTDTQYF; cdr3_nt: TGCGCCAGCAGCTTGGTAGCGGGGGTTGGCACAGATACGCAGTATTTT
v_call: TRBV4-2; d_call: TRBD2; clone_size: NA; j_call: TRBJ2-7; cdr3_aa: CASSQGVAGGNLYEQYF; cdr3_nt: TGTGCCAGCAGCCAAGGAGTTGCGGGGGGGAACCTGTACGAGCAGTACTTC
v_call: TRBV5-1; d_call: NA; clone_size: NA; j_call: TRBJ1-2; cdr3_aa: CASSLGQPPGYTF; cdr3_nt: TGCGCCAGCAGCTTGGGTCAACCCCCCGGGTACACCTTC
v_call: TRBV7-6; d_call: NA; clone_size: NA; j_call: TRBJ2-3; cdr3_aa: CASSPVEGDTQYF; cdr3_nt: TGTGCCAGCAGCCCCGTGGAGGGAGATACGCAGTATTTT
v_call: TRBV2; d_call: NA; clone_size: NA; j_call: TRBJ1-1; cdr3_aa: CASSTHRNTEAFF; cdr3_nt: TGTGCCAGCAGTACCCACAGAAACACTGAAGCTTTCTTT
v_call: TRBV19; d_call: NA; clone_size: NA; j_call: TRBJ1-5; cdr3_aa: CASSTTGSNQPQHF; cdr3_nt: TGTGCCAGTAGTACGACGGGTAGCAATCAGCCCCAGCATTTT
v_call: TRBV7-6; d_call: NA; clone_size: once; j_call: TRBJ1-2; cdr3_aa: CASSRGASNLYGYTF; cdr3_nt: TGTGCCAGCAGCCGCGGCGCCAGTAACCTTTATGGCTACACCTTC
v_call: TRBV6-5; d_call: NA; clone_size: NA; j_call: TRBJ1-3; cdr3_aa: CASWGGSGNTIYF; cdr3_nt: TGTGCCAGCTGGGGGGGTTCTGGAAACACCATATATTTT
v_call: TRBV6-5; d_call: NA; clone_size: NA; j_call: TRBJ1-1; cdr3_aa: CASRPTANTEAFF; cdr3_nt: TGTGCCAGCAGACCTACAGCGAACACTGAAGCTTTCTTT
v_call: TRBV9; d_call: NA; clone_size: NA; j_call: TRBJ2-2; cdr3_aa: CASTPLAAMGAGELFF; cdr3_nt: TGTGCCAGCACTCCACTAGCCGCAATGGGAGCCGGGGAGCTGTTTTTT
v_call: TRBV14; d_call: TRBD1; clone_size: NA; j_call: TRBJ2-7; cdr3_aa: CASSQDSSGQSSYEQYF; cdr3_nt: TGTGCCAGCAGCCAAGACTCATCGGGACAGTCTTCCTACGAGCAGTACTTC
v_call: TRBV5-1; d_call: NA; clone_size: NA; j_call: TRBJ2-1; cdr3_aa: CASSLGGINSYNEQFF; cdr3_nt: TGCGCCAGCAGCTTGGGGGGGATAAACTCCTACAATGAGCAGTTCTTC
v_call: TRBV30; d_call: NA; clone_size: NA; j_call: TRBJ2-3; cdr3_aa: CAWSKFISIYTDTQYF; cdr3_nt: TGTGCCTGGAGTAAGTTCATATCAATCTACACAGATACGCAGTATTTT
v_call: TRBV19; d_call: NA; clone_size: NA; j_call: TRBJ2-3; cdr3_aa: CASSMGMTVLLVADTQYF; cdr3_nt: TGTGCCAGTAGTATGGGAATGACAGTCCTGTTGGTGGCAGATACGCAGTATTTT
v_call: TRBV7-9; d_call: NA; clone_size: NA; j_call: TRBJ1-2; cdr3_aa: CASSNLDINYGYTF; cdr3_nt: TGTGCCAGCAGCAACCTGGACATTAACTATGGCTACACCTTC
v_call: TRBV7-8; d_call: NA; clone_size: once; j_call: TRBJ1-5; cdr3_aa: CASSLGATNQPQHF; cdr3_nt: TGTGCCAGCAGCTTAGGGGCCACTAATCAGCCCCAGCATTTT
v_call: TRBV27; d_call: TRBD2; clone_size: NA; j_call: TRBJ2-3; cdr3_aa: CASSEIAGGPDTQYF; cdr3_nt: TGTGCCAGCAGTGAAATAGCGGGGGGGCCAGATACGCAGTATTTT
v_call: TRBV2; d_call: NA; clone_size: NA; j_call: TRBJ2-5; cdr3_aa: CASSAQGQETQYF; cdr3_nt: TGTGCCAGCAGCGCTCAGGGTCAAGAGACCCAGTACTTC
v_call: TRBV5-1; d_call: NA; clone_size: NA; j_call: TRBJ1-5; cdr3_aa: CASSLGAGDDNQPQHF; cdr3_nt: TGCGCCAGCAGCTTGGGGGCAGGGGATGACAATCAGCCCCAGCATTTT